Each of the 12 T cell receptor beta chains below was sequenced from the same sample in a study of T cells in Graves' hyperthyroidism and ophthalmopathy. Template material for amplifying TCR beta CDR3 regions consisted of RNA transcripts. Researchers ran a first-round RT-PCR on the TCR CDR3 using the HTBI primer set. TCRdb re-analysed the multiplex PCR reads in MiXCR, keeping a single row per CDR3 protein. The sample records a few hundred thousand distinct CDR3 sequences, around 14% being singletons. Source material: blood. These receptors came from a young woman with Graves' hyperthyroidism.

The rearrangement uses TRBV29-1 and TRBJ2-7; 14 positions match TRBD2. CDR3 length: 16 residues. Trimming removed 6 bases from V and 7 bases from J; junction bases left unmatched: 14. Germline V gene data show CDR1 as SQVTM and CDR2 as ANQGSEA. CDR3 nucleotides: TGCAGCGTAGAGATTATTCCGGGACTAGCGGGAGTAGAGCAGTACTTC. Translating it yields CSVEIIPGLAGVEQYF.

This clonotype was counted ten times or more. This sequence joins TRBV5-1 and TRBJ2-1; 9 bases map to TRBD2. The germline V gene has CDR1 SGHRS and CDR2 YFSETQ. V shed 4 bases, J shed 6 bases, and the junction held 5 bases outside the gene matches. CDR3 size: 14 residues. Here the CDR3 DNA reads TGCGCCAGCAGCCGGGGACTAGCTTCCAATGAGCAGTTCTTC. Translated, it gives CASSRGLASNEQFF.

This clonotype was recorded many times. The chain links TRBV13 to TRBJ1-1; D gene uncertain. Germline-derived CDR1 and CDR2 are PRHDT and FYEKMQ (reference sequence). V was shortened by 2 bases and J by 7 bases, with 8 bases between the two germline ends. This CDR3 region has 12 residues. CDR3 DNA sequence: TGTGCCAGCAGCTTATTACAGCGTGAAGCTTTCTTT. It codes for CASSLLQREAFF. Full variable domain (remainder filled in from reference TRBV13 and TRBJ1-1): AAGVIQSPRHLIKEKRETATLKCYPIPRHDTVYWYQQGPGQDPQFLISFYEKMQSDKGSIPDRFSAQQFSDYHSELNMSSLELGDSALYFCASSLLQREAFFGQGTRLTVV.

V gene TRBV5-6 combines with J gene TRBJ2-1; no reliable D call. CDR1 and CDR2 (germline): SGHDT, YYEEEE. This CDR3 has 15 amino acids. V was cut by 2 bases and J by 4 bases, with 13 bases left in between. CDR3 protein: CASSFRAIRYNEQFF. Written as DNA, the CDR3 is TGTGCCAGCAGCTTTAGGGCAATTAGGTACAATGAGCAGTTCTTC.

This clonotype was recorded at least ten times. The chain recombines TRBV11-2 with TRBJ2-5, with D tentatively TRBD2 (5 bases). The germline V and J ends were trimmed by 6 bases and 7 bases, with 18 bases remaining between them. This CDR3 has 14 amino acids. Germline V lookup: CDR1 SGHAT, CDR2 FQNNGV. CDR3 sequence reads: CASSTIREPGTQYF. The CDR3 region has the DNA TGTGCCAGCAGTACTATTCGGGAACCGGGGACCCAGTACTTC.

The chain is built from TRBV5-5 and TRBJ1-1; D call uncertain. CDR1 SGHKS and CDR2 YYEKEE come from the germline V gene (reference sequence). CDR3 length equals 12 residues. Trimming stripped 6 bases from V and 7 bases from J, with 13 bases between. The CDR3 loop is CASTSSWSEAFF. As DNA, the CDR3 is TGTGCCAGCACCTCATCCTGGAGTGAAGCTTTCTTT.

In its sample, this clonotype was seen many times. CDR3: CASSIGSLLAGGATGELFF. In DNA form, the CDR3 reads TGTGCCAGCAGTATAGGCTCCCTTCTAGCGGGAGGCGCCACCGGGGAGCTGTTTTTT. This chain uses TRBV27 with TRBJ2-2; 11 bases align to TRBD2. Germline CDR1 MNHEY, CDR2 SMNVEV (reference sequence). The CDR3 loop spans 19 amino acids. V gave up 5 bases and J gave up 4 bases; unmatched junction bases: 15.

This clonotype appeared a few times. The rearrangement joins TRBV6-4 to TRBJ2-7; D possibly corresponds to TRBD2 (6 bases). The CDR3 loop spans 13 amino acids. Germline CDR1 is MRHNA and CDR2 is SNTAGT. The germline V and J ends were trimmed by 3 bases and 6 bases, with 12 bases remaining between them. This CDR3 is CASSDSTRREQYF. The CDR3 DNA reads as TGTGCCAGCAGTGATTCGACTAGACGCGAGCAGTACTTC.

This clonotype was counted ten times or more. The chain uses TRBV11-2 and TRBJ1-2; D is uncertain. Germline CDR1 SGHAT, CDR2 FQNNGV. The CDR3 has 14 residues. Trimming stripped 3 bases from V and 0 bases from J, with 8 bases between. CDR3 region: CASSLNSANYGYTF. In nucleotides, the CDR3 is TGTGCCAGCAGCTTGAACAGTGCTAACTATGGCTACACCTTC.

There are many counts of this clonotype. V and J are TRBV7-9 and TRBJ2-3; the D gene is possibly TRBD2 (6 bases). The CDR3 covers 18 residues. Trimming removed 4 bases from V and 4 bases from J, with 24 bases in between. CDR1 and CDR2 from the germline V gene are SEHNR and FQNEAQ (reference sequence). The CDR3 DNA reads as TGTGCCAGCAGCTCCCCACGCGTGAATAGCGGCAGCGCAGATACGCAGTATTTT. Protein product: CASSSPRVNSGSADTQYF. The full variable domain, with the rest looked up from reference TRBV7-9 and TRBJ2-3, is DTGVSQNPRHKITKRGQNVTFRCDPISEHNRLYWYRQTLGQGPEFLTYFQNEAQLEKSRLLSDRFSAERPKGSFSTLEIQRTEQGDSAMYLCASSSPRVNSGSADTQYFGPGTRLTVL.

This clonotype was seen ten or more times. The chain couples TRBV19 to TRBJ2-5; 7 bases align to TRBD2. Germline V CDR1 and CDR2: LNHDA, SQIVND (reference sequence). The CDR3 is 14 amino acids. After removal of 5 bases from V and 5 bases from J, the junction contained 8 bases not matched to a gene. The chain's CDR3 is CASSPRAGSETQYF. The CDR3 DNA follows: TGTGCCAGTAGTCCGAGAGCGGGGTCGGAGACCCAGTACTTC.

The rearrangement links TRBV6-1 to TRBJ1-5, with D unclear. This CDR3 comprises 15 residues. Germline-derived CDR1 and CDR2 are MNHNS and SASEGT. The V gene lost 6 bases and the J gene lost 2 bases, with 14 bases spanning the gap. This CDR3 is CASSLGHIGNQPQHF. The CDR3 nucleotides are TGTGCCAGCAGCCTCGGGCACATAGGCAATCAGCCCCAGCATTTT.